A single sample is the source of the 24 T cell receptor beta chains below, sequenced in a study of CD8 T cell repertoires and HIV-1 epitope variants. Method: immunoSEQ multiplex PCR; TCRdb's copy keeps in-frame clones and lacks some. The top ten clones hold more than 35% of a sample with about 2,500 clones, roughly two thirds of them seen once. Their antigens remain unidentified. The sample was cultured CD8+ T cells derived from PBMCs. The receptors originated from a male donor with HIV.

The V gene is TRBV18, the J gene TRBJ2-5; D is uncertain. The CDR3 runs to 18 residues. V was pared by 0 bases and J by 0 bases, with 17 bases between. Germline V gives CDR1 KGHSH, CDR2 LQKENI. The CDR3 sequence: CASSPPQAGPLYQETQYF. The CDR3 nucleotides read TGTGCCAGCTCACCACCGCAGGCAGGACCGCTTTACCAAGAGACCCAGTACTTC.

The V and J genes are TRBV6-5 and TRBJ2-1; maybe TRBD2 (5 bases). Germline V gene lookup returns CDR1 MNHEY and CDR2 SVGAGI. The V gene lost 5 bases and the J gene lost 6 bases, with 11 bases spanning the gap. The CDR3 runs 13 residues. This chain's CDR3 is CASSAGLLNEQFF. The DNA of the CDR3 is TGTGCCAGCAGTGCCGGACTCCTCAATGAGCAGTTCTTC.

The rearrangement uses TRBV5-6 and TRBJ1-3; no reliable D call. V gave up 4 bases and J gave up 1 base, with 9 bases separating them. CDR3 length equals 14 residues. Germline-derived CDR1 and CDR2 are SGHDT and YYEEEE. The CDR3: CASSETPSGNTIYF. The CDR3 nucleotides are TGTGCCAGCAGCGAGACCCCGTCTGGAAACACCATATATTTT.

The chain employs TRBV4-3 and TRBJ2-3, with D hard to call. V was trimmed by 0 bases and J by 6 bases, leaving 16 bases between them. Germline V gene data show CDR1 as LGHNA and CDR2 as YSLEER. CDR3 length: 16 amino acids. The CDR3 loop reads CASSQDRPSRADTQYF. CDR3 DNA sequence: TGCGCCAGCAGCCAAGACCGGCCCAGTAGGGCGGATACGCAGTATTTT.

The V and J genes are TRBV18 and TRBJ2-1, with 13 bases identical to TRBD2. The CDR3 consists of 20 residues. After removal of 3 bases from V and 4 bases from J, the junction contained 15 bases not matched to a gene. The V gene's germline CDR1 is KGHSH and CDR2 LQKENI. The CDR3 loop reads CASSPPTGHGTSGIYNEQFF. CDR3 DNA sequence: TGTGCCAGCTCACCGCCTACAGGGCATGGGACTAGCGGGATTTACAATGAGCAGTTCTTC.

This clone was seen more than once but under ten times. CDR3 nucleotide sequence: TGTGCCAGCAGCTTAGATGTGGTGTCGACTGAAGCTTTCTTT. Encoded protein: CASSLDVVSTEAFF. The chain employs TRBV11-2 and TRBJ1-1; D gene ambiguous. Germline V lookup: CDR1 SGHAT, CDR2 FQNNGV. The CDR3 consists of 14 residues. Trimming shortened V by 0 bases and J by 5 bases, and 10 bases separated the two germline ends.

The rearrangement joins TRBV28 to TRBJ2-7; a weak D match, TRBD2 (6 bases). The ends were cut back, 2 bases at V and 3 bases at J, with 23 bases in the middle. CDR3 length: 18 residues. Germline loops: CDR1 MDHEN, CDR2 SYDVKM. The CDR3 protein is CASSLGGMEGYTHYEQYF. CDR3 DNA: TGTGCCAGCAGTTTAGGAGGGATGGAAGGCTACACCCACTACGAGCAGTACTTC.

The chain has TRBV5-1 and TRBJ2-7; 10 nucleotides line up with TRBD1. The germline CDR1 and CDR2 sequences are SGHRS and YFSETQ. The CDR3 is made up of 14 amino acids. V lost 2 bases and J lost 2; bases outside the gene matches: 1. In DNA form, the CDR3 reads TGCGCCAGCAGCTTCGGGACAGGGGCCTACGAGCAGTACTTC. It specifies CASSFGTGAYEQYF. Combining the CDR3 with reference TRBV5-1 and TRBJ2-7 gives the whole variable domain KAGVTQTPRYLIKTRGQQVTLSCSPISGHRSVSWYQQTPGQGLQFLFEYFSETQRNKGNFPGRFSGRQFSNSRSEMNVSTLELGDSALYLCASSFGTGAYEQYFGPGTRLTVT.

The rearrangement joins TRBV9 to TRBJ2-3, with D possibly TRBD1 on 6 matching bases. V lost 6 bases, J lost 14 bases, and 19 bases lay in between. Germline assignment: CDR1 SGDLS and CDR2 YYNGEE. The CDR3 length is 12 residues. CDR3 DNA: TGTGCCAGCACCCTAATTAACCCAGGGGCGTATTTT. It translates to CASTLINPGAYF.

The chain uses TRBV14 and TRBJ2-3; TRBD2 matches at 9 bases. This CDR3 has 17 amino acids. With 0 bases clipped from V and 2 bases from J, the junction kept 6 bases outside the gene matches. The germline V gene encodes CDR1 SGHDN and CDR2 FVKESK. The CDR3 sequence: CASSQEYGTSLTDTQYF. As DNA, the CDR3 is TGTGCCAGCAGCCAAGAATACGGGACTAGCCTCACAGATACGCAGTATTTT.

The gene calls are TRBV6-6 and TRBJ2-1; D gene uncertain. Trimming removed 6 bases at V and 2 bases at J, with 5 bases between. The CDR3 contains 12 residues. The germline gives CDR1 MNHNY, CDR2 SVGAGI (reference sequence). CDR3 loop: CASSRPYNEQFF. The CDR3 coding sequence is TGTGCCAGCAGCCGACCCTACAATGAGCAGTTCTTC.

V and J are TRBV14 and TRBJ1-2; D perhaps matches TRBD1 (5 bases). Trimming cost V 1 base and J 3 bases, with 15 bases left between them. Per the germline V gene, CDR1 is SGHDN and CDR2 is FVKESK. This CDR3 is built from 16 residues. The CDR3 sequence is CASSQGGRVKYYGYTF. For the CDR3, the DNA is TGTGCCAGCAGCCAAGGGGGCAGGGTAAAATACTATGGCTACACCTTC.

The chain links TRBV30 to TRBJ2-3; D unclear. CDR3 length: 14 amino acids. V was trimmed by 1 base and J by 6 bases, leaving 14 bases between them. Germline loops: CDR1 GTSNPN, CDR2 SVGIG (reference sequence). This CDR3 reads CAWSGEVVGDTQYF. The CDR3, as DNA: TGTGCCTGGAGTGGTGAGGTTGTTGGCGATACGCAGTATTTT.

This clone was observed a few times. The chain has TRBV7-8 and TRBJ2-7; perhaps TRBD2 as D (5 bases). Looked up from germline, CDR1 is SGHVS and CDR2 is FQNEAQ. There are 16 residues in the CDR3. V was clipped by 4 bases and J by 0 bases, with 16 bases between them. The CDR3 loop is CASSSPWERNSYEQYF. In DNA form, the CDR3 reads TGTGCCAGCAGCTCCCCTTGGGAGCGGAACTCCTACGAGCAGTACTTC.

This clone has only one observation. The V call is TRBV7-9, the J call TRBJ1-2, with D perhaps matching TRBD1 (5 bases). Germline loops: CDR1 SEHNR, CDR2 FQNEAQ (reference sequence). Trimming removed 3 bases from V and 1 base from J, with 12 bases in between. The CDR3 consists of 15 residues. In DNA, the CDR3 is TGTGCCAGCAGCTTGGGGCAAGGCAATAACTATGGCTACACCTTC. Encoded protein: CASSLGQGNNYGYTF.

This chain connects TRBV6-5 to TRBJ2-1, with D uncertain. V was shortened by 4 bases and J by 6 bases, with 13 bases between the two germline ends. This CDR3 has 14 amino acids. Germline V gives CDR1 MNHEY, CDR2 SVGAGI. The CDR3 sequence: CASSSLGRSNEQFF. CDR3 coding DNA: TGTGCCAGCAGTTCCCTCGGCAGGTCCAATGAGCAGTTCTTC.

The chain has TRBV15 and TRBJ1-1; TRBD1 aligns across 7 bases. The CDR3 extends over 14 amino acids. Germline CDR1 LNHNV, CDR2 YYDKDF (reference sequence). The V and J ends lost 3 bases and 7 bases, in that order; junction bases with no gene match: 8. The CDR3 nucleotides read TGTGCCACCAGCAGGTCCCGTGGGACAGATGAAGCTTTCTTT. It encodes CATSRSRGTDEAFF. The whole variable domain, filled in from reference TRBV15 and TRBJ1-1, reads DAMVIQNPRYQVTQFGKPVTLSCSQTLNHNVMYWYQQKSSQAPKLLFHYYDKDFNNEADTPDNFQSRRPNTSFCFLDIRSPGLGDTAMYLCATSRSRGTDEAFFGQGTRLTVV.

V is TRBV9 and J is TRBJ2-3; a possible D gene is TRBD1 (8 bases). V lost 3 bases, J lost 2 bases, and 25 bases lay in between. The CDR3 is 19 amino acids. Germline CDR1 SGDLS, CDR2 YYNGEE. This chain's CDR3 is CASSEEGGWTGSVTDTQYF. DNA for the CDR3: TGTGCCAGCAGCGAGGAGGGGGGGTGGACAGGGTCGGTCACAGATACGCAGTATTTT.

The rearrangement uses TRBV11-2 and TRBJ2-3, with D unresolved. V lost 1 base, J lost 5 bases, and 1 base lay in between. The CDR3 is made up of 11 amino acids. The germline V gene has CDR1 SGHAT and CDR2 FQNNGV. The DNA for the CDR3 is TGTGCCAGCAGCTTAGGAGATACGCAGTATTTT. It is translated as CASSLGDTQYF.

The chain links TRBV28 to TRBJ1-1; 7 bases are a match to TRBD1. V lost 5 bases, J lost 2 bases, and 8 bases stayed unmatched. The CDR3 loop spans 15 amino acids. Per germline, CDR1 MDHEN and CDR2 SYDVKM. This chain's CDR3 is CASSQHYRGNTEAFF. CDR3 in DNA: TGTGCCAGCAGTCAACACTACAGGGGTAACACTGAAGCTTTCTTT.

V is TRBV9 and J is TRBJ2-1; unclear D gene. This CDR3 has 17 residues. The germline V gene encodes CDR1 SGDLS and CDR2 YYNGEE. The V end was cut by 3 bases, the J end by 10 bases, with 26 bases between. CDR3 loop: CASSDHLSGASLREQFF. In DNA form, the CDR3 reads TGTGCCAGCAGCGACCATCTCTCGGGCGCAAGTTTACGGGAGCAGTTCTTC.

This chain connects TRBV6-5 to TRBJ2-7; D is possibly TRBD1 (5 bases). Germline V gives CDR1 MNHEY, CDR2 SVGAGI. The CDR3 loop spans 15 amino acids. Trimming removed 0 bases at V and 0 bases at J, with 9 bases between. The CDR3 region has the DNA TGTGCCAGCAGTTACTCCAGACAGAGCTCCTACGAGCAGTACTTC. It translates to CASSYSRQSSYEQYF.

The V call is TRBV7-6, the J call TRBJ2-1, with 10 bases identical to TRBD1. The V gene's germline CDR1 is SGHVS and CDR2 FNYEAQ. CDR3 length equals 14 residues. V lost 3 bases, J lost 8 bases, and 4 bases stayed unmatched. CDR3 nucleotides: TGTGCCAGCAGCTTTGGGACAGGGGTCGATGAGCAGTTCTTC. It translates to CASSFGTGVDEQFF.

The chain links TRBV7-2 to TRBJ1-2; TRBD1 matches 11 bases. With V trimmed by 4 bases and J by 4 bases, 5 bases remained unmatched. Germline CDR1 SGHTA, CDR2 FQGNSA. The CDR3 length is 15 residues. The CDR3 DNA reads as TGTGCCAGCAGCTACACCGGGACAGGGGGCTATGGCTACACCTTC. Its protein product is CASSYTGTGGYGYTF.